This record concerns one T cell receptor beta chain sequence. The antigen is unknown. The sample has other DNA sequences that encode this CDR3 too. This entry belongs to a study of PD-1 blockade in mismatch repair-deficient tumors. Study results and limitations: Tumor-resident clones, often undetectable pretreatment in blood, expanded then contracted after pembrolizumab.

The repertoire was sequenced with immunoSEQ multiplex PCR; TCRdb's copy has only in-frame clones and lacks some. The table lists some 97,000 clones, roughly four fifths of them singletons. The ends were cut back, 5 bases at V and 4 bases at J, with 9 bases in the middle. The CDR3 loop spans 13 amino acids. The germline V gene encodes CDR1 SGHTA and CDR2 FQGNSA. All patients were mismatch repair deficient, assessed by either PCR or immunohistochemistry. The chain has TRBV7-2 and TRBJ2-1; D possibly corresponds to TRBD1 (6 bases). The sequences come from peripheral blood, collected approximately 35 weeks after starting pembrolizumab. The source is an adult with mismatch repair-deficient cancer. DNA for the CDR3: TGTGCCAGCAGCCCGGACAGATACAATGAGCAGTTCTTC. This gives the protein CASSPDRYNEQFF.